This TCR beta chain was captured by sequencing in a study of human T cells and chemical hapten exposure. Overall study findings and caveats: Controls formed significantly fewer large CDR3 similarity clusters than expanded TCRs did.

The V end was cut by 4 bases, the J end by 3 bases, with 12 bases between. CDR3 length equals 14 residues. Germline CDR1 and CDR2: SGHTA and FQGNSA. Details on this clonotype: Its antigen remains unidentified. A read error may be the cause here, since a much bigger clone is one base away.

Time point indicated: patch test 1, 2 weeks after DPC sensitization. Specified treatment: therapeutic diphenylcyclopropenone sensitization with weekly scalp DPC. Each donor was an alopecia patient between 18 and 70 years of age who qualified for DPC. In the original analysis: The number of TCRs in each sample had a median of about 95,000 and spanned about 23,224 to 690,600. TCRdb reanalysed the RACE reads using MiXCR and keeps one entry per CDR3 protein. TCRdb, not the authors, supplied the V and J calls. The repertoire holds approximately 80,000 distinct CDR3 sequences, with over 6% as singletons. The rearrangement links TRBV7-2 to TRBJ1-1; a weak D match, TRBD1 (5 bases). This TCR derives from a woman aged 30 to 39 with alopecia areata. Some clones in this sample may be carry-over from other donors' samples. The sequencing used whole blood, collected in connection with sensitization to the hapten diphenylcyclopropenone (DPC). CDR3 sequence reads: CASSYPTEYTEAFF. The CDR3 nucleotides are TGTGCCAGCAGCTACCCGACAGAGTACACTGAAGCTTTCTTT. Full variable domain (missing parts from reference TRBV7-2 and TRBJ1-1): GAGVSQSPSNKVTEKGKDVELRCDPISGHTALYWYRQSLGQGLEFLIYFQGNSAPDKSGLPSDRFSAERTGGSVSTLTIQRTQQEDSAVYLCASSYPTEYTEAFFGQGTRLTVV.